This TCR beta chain was identified during a study of PD-1 blockade in mismatch repair-deficient tumors. About the research overall: All were previously treated, progressing patients with 12 mismatch repair-deficient cancer types.

Using immunoSEQ multiplex PCR, the repertoire was profiled, and TCRdb retains in-frame clones only, with some absent. Here the sample spans about 51,000 clones, around 82% being singletons. Comments on this clone: No antigen is known for it.

Study findings and constraints: Rapid post-treatment expansion, then contraction, generally preceding radiologic response, marked tumor-resident clones.

Germline V gene sequence: CDR1 MNHEY, CDR2 SMNVEV (reference sequence). The CDR3 has 16 residues. Trimming at V came to 4 bases and at J to 7 bases, leaving 7 bases not matched to a gene. Mismatch repair deficiency was confirmed in all patients, by PCR or immunohistochemistry. The TCR-sequenced patients were a few responders to pembrolizumab. Here the sequenced sample was peripheral blood, taken 4 weeks after starting pembrolizumab. This rearrangement joins TRBV27 to TRBJ2-1; TRBD2 matches 13 bases. The origin of this receptor is an adult with mismatch repair-deficient cancer. Here the CDR3 DNA reads TGTGCCAGCAGTTCGCTTACTAGCGGGAGGGTAAATGAGCAGTTCTTC. This gives the protein CASSSLTSGRVNEQFF.